This T cell receptor (beta chain) was identified during a study of blood T cell repertoires in COVID-19. Recruitment covered over 20 US areas and drew participants whose ages spanned about 18 to 90 years. In its sample, this clone was seen once. This CDR3 has 13 amino acids. The germline V and J ends were trimmed by 8 bases and 1 base, with 9 bases remaining between them. Germline loops: CDR1 LNHDA, CDR2 SQIVND (reference sequence). The data were produced by immunoSEQ multiplex PCR, yet TCRdb's version contains in-frame clones alone and is incomplete. The sample gives about 140,000 clones, less than 90% of which show up once; 4.5% to 7% is in the top ten.

The source of this sequence is a man between 35 and 55 years old with acute COVID-19. The chain recombines TRBV19 with TRBJ1-5; possible D gene TRBD1, 6 bases. The sample was PBMCs or T cells enriched from blood (not recorded which). The CDR3 sequence: CASGQQSNQPQHF. The CDR3 coding sequence is TGTGCCAGTGGACAGCAAAGCAATCAGCCCCAGCATTTT.